The entry below gives a single TCR beta chain sequence along with its context. The antigen is unknown. The CDR3 is 15 residues long. V shed 4 bases, J shed 6 bases, and the junction held 8 bases outside the gene matches. Germline V lookup: CDR1 LGHDT, CDR2 YNNKEL (reference sequence). TCRdb re-called the 5' RACE reads through MiXCR, storing one row per CDR3 protein. The sample holds approximately 570,000 distinct CDR3 sequences, more than 15% seen once. These data come from a study of T-cell memory formation after mild COVID-19. Whole-study findings and limits: Pre-infection memory held some responding clones, suggesting pre-existing cross-reactive T cells responded.

The chain recombines TRBV3-1 with TRBJ2-2, with 7 bases identical to TRBD2. Sequencing input: PBMCs or a T cell subset sorted from them (not recorded which). The sequence was obtained from an adult woman who had mild COVID-19 (a few samples of this study predate the infection). Cell type and time point are not known. The CDR3 sequence is CASSPSGKRAGELFF. As DNA, the CDR3 is TGTGCCAGCAGCCCCAGCGGGAAGCGGGCCGGGGAGCTGTTTTTT.